This T cell receptor beta chain was obtained from a study of STAT5B mutations in CD4+ large granular lymphocyte leukemia. The repertoire was sequenced with immunoSEQ multiplex PCR; TCRdb's copy has only in-frame clones and lacks some. Seen here are around 30,000 clones, 70% to 75% observed once, and the top ten hold approximately 0.29%. The CDR3 spans 16 residues. V was cut by 5 bases and J by 0 bases, with 17 bases left in between. The germline V gene has CDR1 SEHNR and CDR2 FQNEAQ (reference sequence). The material sequenced was CD4+ T cells from blood buffy coats. The chain combines TRBV7-9 with TRBJ2-7; D is possibly TRBD2 (6 bases). This TCR derives from a human donor in good health. In DNA form, the CDR3 reads TGTGCCAGCAGCCCCCGGGGGACTCCGACCTCCTACGAGCAGTACTTC. The encoded protein is CASSPRGTPTSYEQYF.